The 28 T cell receptor beta chains below were found in one sample sequenced in a study of regulatory T cells in long-lasting Graves disease. This sample's time point: newly diagnosed GD, antithyroid drugs for less than 3 months. RNA isolated from PBMCs was used to make the TCR library. Through Arm-PCR of CDR3 regions and iRepertoire HTBI primers, TCR beta libraries were built. From the multiplex PCR reads, TCRdb called clonotypes with MiXCR, one entry per CDR3 protein. The sample holds 400,000 to 650,000 distinct CDR3 sequences, about 16% seen once. This sample was shared with a second study, whose subject was T cells in Graves' hyperthyroidism and ophthalmopathy.

The sequencing used peripheral blood mononuclear cells (PBMCs), collected at new diagnosis, from a patient treated with antithyroid drugs. The origin of the receptors is a woman aged 40 to 65 with Graves disease.

This clonotype was observed at least ten times. This chain uses TRBV6-5 with TRBJ2-7; no clear D gene. CDR1 and CDR2 (germline): MNHEY, SVGAGI. Deletions cut 0 bases from V and 2 bases from J, with 11 bases between. The CDR3 length is 15 residues. CDR3 DNA sequence: TGTGCCAGCAGTTACTCGGCCGGCGCAACCTACGAGCAGTACTTC. Translating gives CASSYSAGATYEQYF.

This clonotype was recorded at least ten times. The chain recombines TRBV10-3 with TRBJ1-2, with 9 bases lining up with TRBD1. The CDR3 is 11 residues long. V dropped 8 bases and J dropped 8; count of bases not matched to a gene: 3. Germline assignment: CDR1 ENHRY and CDR2 SYGVKD. The CDR3 sequence is CAIGTGLGYTF. CDR3 bases: TGTGCCATCGGGACAGGGTTAGGCTACACCTTC.

This clonotype came up a few times. The chain combines TRBV18 with TRBJ2-3, with TRBD2 matching over 8 bases. Germline lookup yields CDR1 KGHSH and CDR2 LQKENI. Trimming at V came to 6 bases and at J to 2 bases, leaving 10 bases not matched to a gene. The CDR3 covers 16 residues. In DNA, the CDR3 is TGTGCCAGCTCCCCGTTAGGCGGGGGGACCACAGATACGCAGTATTTT. Protein: CASSPLGGGTTDTQYF.

A note on this clonotype: This could be a read error, since a much larger clone is one nucleotide away. The chain employs TRBV6-1 and TRBJ1-5, with D tentatively TRBD1 (6 bases). Between the trimmed V and J ends, which lost 3 bases and 5 bases, there was a span of 14 bases. The V gene's germline CDR1 is MNHNS and CDR2 SASEGT. The CDR3 spans 15 residues. CDR3 protein: CASSEMSGAHQPQHF. The CDR3 bases are TGTGCCAGCAGTGAGATGTCGGGGGCTCATCAGCCCCAGCATTTT.

The chain has TRBV19 and TRBJ1-5; no clear D gene. The CDR3 spans 15 residues. Trimming stripped 1 base from V and 1 base from J, with 8 bases between. From germline, CDR1 is LNHDA and CDR2 SQIVND (reference sequence). CDR3: CASSIAQQSNQPQHF. The CDR3 DNA reads TGTGCCAGTAGTATAGCACAGCAAAGCAATCAGCCCCAGCATTTT.

This clonotype was recorded a few times. The CDR3 region is CASSVEGGLNTDTQYF. CDR3 DNA: TGTGCCAGCAGCGTAGAGGGGGGGCTGAATACAGATACGCAGTATTTT. The chain combines TRBV9 with TRBJ2-3; a possible D gene is TRBD2 (7 bases). CDR1 is SGDLS and CDR2 is YYNGEE in the germline V gene. CDR3 length: 16 amino acids. V dropped 0 bases and J dropped 3 bases, with 14 bases sitting between them.

The chain links TRBV19 to TRBJ2-6, with D tentatively TRBD2 (6 bases). The CDR3 covers 16 residues. The germline V gene has CDR1 LNHDA and CDR2 SQIVND (reference sequence). V was shortened by 4 bases and J by 0 bases, with 10 bases between the two germline ends. For the CDR3, the DNA is TGTGCCAGTAGTAAGCACGGGAGCTCTGGGGCCAACGTCCTGACTTTC. As protein: CASSKHGSSGANVLTF.

In its sample, this clonotype was seen many times. The V and J genes are TRBV11-2 and TRBJ2-2; 10 positions match TRBD1. V shed 5 bases, J shed 6 bases, and the junction held 3 bases outside the gene matches. This CDR3 contains 14 residues. Per germline, CDR1 SGHAT and CDR2 FQNNGV. The DNA of the CDR3 is TGTGCCAGCAGCGGACAGGGGGTCTCCGGGGAGCTGTTTTTT. Protein: CASSGQGVSGELFF.

The J gene is TRBJ1-5, the V gene TRBV5-6; 7 nucleotides align to TRBD1. V was clipped by 3 bases and J by 11 bases; unmatched bases: 8. Germline V gives CDR1 SGHDT, CDR2 YYEEEE. The CDR3 runs to 13 residues. The CDR3 DNA reads as TGTGCCAGCAGCTCGCGGACAGGTCGGGCCCAGCATTTT. Translated: CASSSRTGRAQHF.

This clonotype was counted many times. The genes are TRBV12-3 or TRBV12-4 and TRBJ1-2, with unresolved D. Deletions cut 5 bases from V and 9 bases from J, with 19 bases between. The CDR3 sequence is 14 residues long. The CDR3 sequence is CASSPLRRALRYTF. CDR3 DNA: TGTGCCAGCAGTCCCCTCCGCCGCGCCTTGCGCTACACCTTC.

Only a few counts were recorded for this clonotype. The J gene is TRBJ2-3, the V gene TRBV29-1, with D unclear. This CDR3 spans 14 amino acids. Germline V gives CDR1 SQVTM, CDR2 ANQGSEA. The V end was cut by 8 bases, the J end by 4 bases, with 19 bases between. This chain's CDR3 is CSSSFNQVADTQYF. CDR3 nucleotide sequence: TGCAGCTCATCCTTCAACCAGGTCGCAGATACGCAGTATTTT.

The chain combines TRBV5-5 with TRBJ1-2; TRBD1 aligns across 11 bases. The germline gives CDR1 SGHKS, CDR2 YYEKEE (reference sequence). The CDR3 contains 17 residues. The V and J ends lost 3 bases and 3 bases, in that order; junction bases with no gene match: 10. The CDR3 sequence: CASSSVDRGREDYGYTF. The DNA of the CDR3 is TGTGCCAGCAGCTCCGTGGACAGGGGGCGTGAAGACTATGGCTACACCTTC. Using reference TRBV5-5 and TRBJ1-2 for the parts outside the CDR3, the full variable domain is DAGVTQSPTHLIKTRGQQVTLRCSPISGHKSVSWYQQVLGQGPQFIFQYYEKEERGRGNFPDRFSARQFPNYSSELNVNALLLGDSALYLCASSSVDRGREDYGYTFGSGTRLTVV.

This clonotype has a count of ten or more. The chain recombines TRBV12-3 or TRBV12-4 with TRBJ2-3; TRBD2 might be the D (6 bases). Between the trimmed V and J ends, which lost 4 bases and 1 base, there was a span of 9 bases. This CDR3 has 14 residues. For the CDR3, the DNA is TGTGCCAGCAGTTACCCTAGCGGCACAGATACGCAGTATTTT. Translated, it gives CASSYPSGTDTQYF.

The V gene is TRBV20-1, the J gene TRBJ2-1; 9 nucleotides line up with TRBD2. Germline V gene data show CDR1 as DFQATT and CDR2 as SNEGSKA (reference sequence). The CDR3 spans 15 residues. J gave up 8 bases and V 0 bases, and 8 bases lay outside the gene matches. Written as DNA, the CDR3 is TGCAGTGCTAGAGATTTGCGGGGGGGCCCCGATGAGCAGTTCTTC. Translation gives CSARDLRGGPDEQFF.

The chain recombines TRBV28 with TRBJ2-5; D is perhaps TRBD1 (6 bases). Germline loops: CDR1 MDHEN, CDR2 SYDVKM. The CDR3 consists of 14 residues. V lost 4 bases to trimming and J lost 2 bases, with 11 bases between them. Here the CDR3 reads CASSSQGRQETQYF. The CDR3 coding sequence is TGTGCCAGCAGTTCACAGGGTAGGCAAGAGACCCAGTACTTC.

The table lists this clonotype with many counts. The V and J genes are TRBV3-1 and TRBJ1-2; no definite D call. V shed 0 bases and J shed 8 bases, with 22 bases lying between them. Germline V gene data show CDR1 as LGHDT and CDR2 as YNNKEL (reference sequence). This CDR3 is built from 17 residues. The CDR3 reads CASSQEKGSLPLLGYTF. Written as DNA, the CDR3 is TGTGCCAGCAGCCAAGAAAAGGGAAGCTTACCTCTTTTAGGCTACACCTTC.

The gene calls are TRBV6-1 and TRBJ1-1; D is unresolved. V lost 5 bases and J lost 1, with 8 bases in between. Germline V CDR1 and CDR2: MNHNS, SASEGT. This CDR3 is 13 amino acids long. The CDR3 region is CASSSERNTEAFF. As DNA, the CDR3 is TGTGCCAGCAGTAGTGAACGGAACACTGAAGCTTTCTTT.

The chain joins TRBV19 to TRBJ2-1; D not resolved. With the DNA end fitting TRBJ2-5 better, the J assignment may be wrong. Germline-derived CDR1 and CDR2 are LNHDA and SQIVND (reference sequence). The CDR3 length is 13 residues. CDR3 coding DNA: TGTGCCAGTAGCCTAATCGTCCGGGAGACCCAGTACTTC. This sequence encodes CASSLIVRETQYF.

This clonotype was seen more than once but under ten times. The chain has TRBV5-1 and TRBJ2-1; maybe TRBD2 (6 bases). V lost 4 bases and J 1 base, leaving 12 bases between the germline ends. From germline, CDR1 is SGHRS and CDR2 YFSETQ. CDR3 length: 15 amino acids. CDR3 coding DNA: TGCGCCAGCAGCCCTGGGGGGTTTTCCTACAATGAGCAGTTCTTC. Its protein is CASSPGGFSYNEQFF. The full variable domain, rest sourced from reference TRBV5-1 and TRBJ2-1, is KAGVTQTPRYLIKTRGQQVTLSCSPISGHRSVSWYQQTPGQGLQFLFEYFSETQRNKGNFPGRFSGRQFSNSRSEMNVSTLELGDSALYLCASSPGGFSYNEQFFGPGTRLTVL.

In this sample, this clonotype turned up once. The J gene is TRBJ2-3, the V gene TRBV10-3; D unresolved. This CDR3 is 13 amino acids long. V lost 3 bases, J lost 1 base, and 5 bases lay in between. Germline V gives CDR1 ENHRY, CDR2 SYGVKD. CDR3 nucleotide sequence: TGTGCCATCAGTGACGAGGGCACAGATACGCAGTATTTT. Residues: CAISDEGTDTQYF.

This clonotype was detected a few times. A much larger clone lies one base from this, so it may be a read error. The CDR3 sequence is CASRTVMNAEAFF. CDR3 coding DNA: TGTGCCAGCAGGACGGTAATGAACGCTGAAGCTTTCTTT. V is TRBV11-2 and J is TRBJ1-1, with D unclear. CDR3 length: 13 residues. Per germline, CDR1 SGHAT and CDR2 FQNNGV.

This clonotype was counted ten times or more. The gene calls are TRBV2 and TRBJ2-7; D is undetermined. Germline-derived CDR1 and CDR2 are SNHLY and FYNNEI. CDR3 length: 16 amino acids. With 1 base removed from V and 3 bases from J, the gap between germline ends came to 16 bases. The CDR3 DNA reads as TGTGCCAGCAGTGAAGGACCAATCCTCCAAAACTACGAGCAGTACTTC. Protein product: CASSEGPILQNYEQYF. The full variable domain, completed using reference TRBV2 and TRBJ2-7, is EPEVTQTPSHQVTQMGQEVILRCVPISNHLYFYWYRQILGQKVEFLVSFYNNEISEKSEIFDDQFSVERPDGSNFTLKIRSTKLEDSAMYFCASSEGPILQNYEQYFGPGTRLTVT.

This clonotype was counted a few times. The rearrangement uses TRBV30 and TRBJ2-1, with D perhaps TRBD1 or TRBD2 (6 bases each). Germline CDR1 and CDR2: GTSNPN and SVGIG (reference sequence). This CDR3 is 15 amino acids long. Trimming cost V 0 bases and J 7 bases, with 16 bases left between them. The DNA for the CDR3 is TGTGCCTGGAGTGTGGATGGGGGGCCTCTGAATGAGCAGTTCTTC. This encodes CAWSVDGGPLNEQFF.

This clonotype was seen many times. J is TRBJ2-2 and V is TRBV7-8, with D unclear. Germline V gene lookup returns CDR1 SGHVS and CDR2 FQNEAQ. The CDR3 runs 16 residues. V lost 2 bases, J lost 0 bases, and 10 bases lay in between. Written as DNA, the CDR3 is TGTGCCAGCAGCTTACGAGACGGAGCGAACACCGGGGAGCTGTTTTTT. Its protein is CASSLRDGANTGELFF.

This clonotype was observed a few times. The chain joins TRBV4-1 to TRBJ2-7; 7 bases line up with TRBD2. Losses at the gene ends were 0 bases for V and 4 bases for J; bases not matched to a gene: 6. The CDR3 has 15 residues. Germline lookup yields CDR1 MGHRA and CDR2 YSYEKL. DNA for the CDR3: TGCGCCAGCAGCCAAGAGTCGGGGGGAGGGTACGAGCAGTACTTC. Translation: CASSQESGGGYEQYF.

In this sample, this clonotype turned up many times. The chain uses TRBV3-1 and TRBJ2-3; no reliable D call. Germline assignment: CDR1 LGHDT and CDR2 YNNKEL (reference sequence). This CDR3 is built from 15 residues. V was trimmed by 0 bases and J by 1 base, leaving 8 bases between them. The CDR3 DNA sequence: TGTGCCAGCAGCCAAGACCCGGTCGGCACAGATACGCAGTATTTT. Protein: CASSQDPVGTDTQYF.

This clonotype was counted ten times or more. V is TRBV27 and J is TRBJ2-7; possible D gene TRBD2, 6 bases. CDR3 length equals 12 residues. The V end lost 3 bases, the J end lost 6 bases, and 9 bases lay between the germline ends. Germline CDR1 is MNHEY and CDR2 is SMNVEV (reference sequence). CDR3: CASSFGGPEQYF. As DNA, the CDR3 is TGTGCCAGCAGTTTCGGGGGTCCCGAGCAGTACTTC.

This clonotype was counted between two and nine times. V gene TRBV20-1 combines with J gene TRBJ1-4; D is perhaps TRBD1 (5 bases). Germline V lookup: CDR1 DFQATT, CDR2 SNEGSKA (reference sequence). With 3 bases removed from V and 0 bases from J, the gap between germline ends came to 17 bases. CDR3 length equals 17 residues. The DNA of the CDR3 is TGCAGTGCTAGTGGGGCCCAATTGGCCGCAACTAATGAAAAACTGTTTTTT. Its translation is CSASGAQLAATNEKLFF.